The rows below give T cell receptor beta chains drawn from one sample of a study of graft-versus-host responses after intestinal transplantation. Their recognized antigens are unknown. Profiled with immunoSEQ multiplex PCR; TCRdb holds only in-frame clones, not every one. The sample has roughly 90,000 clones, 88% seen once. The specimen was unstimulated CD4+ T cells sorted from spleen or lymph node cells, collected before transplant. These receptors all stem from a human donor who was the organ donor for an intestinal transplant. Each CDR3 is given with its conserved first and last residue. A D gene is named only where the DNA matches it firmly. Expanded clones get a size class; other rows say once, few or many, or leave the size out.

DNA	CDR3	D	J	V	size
TGTGCCAGTAGTAAATCCTCTACTAGCGGGGGGCTCTACAATGAGCAGTTCTTC	CASSKSSTSGGLYNEQFF	TRBD2	TRBJ2-1	TRBV19	.
TGTGCCAGCAGCTTGTCCGGGACAGTAAGCTACAATGAGCAGTTCTTC	CASSLSGTVSYNEQFF	TRBD1	TRBJ2-1	TRBV7-9	.
TGTGCCACCACCGGACAGGGCACTGAAGCTTTCTTT	CATTGQGTEAFF	TRBD1	TRBJ1-1	TRBV6-1	.
TGTGCCAGCAGTTTCGTTGAAAAACTGTTTTTT	CASSFVEKLFF	.	TRBJ1-4	TRBV2	.
TGTGCCAGCAGTTTGACACCCTTTGGCTACACCTTC	CASSLTPFGYTF	.	TRBJ1-2	TRBV28	.
TGTGCCAGTAGCCATCCCGGCCTAGCAGCCTACGAGCAGTACTTC	CASSHPGLAAYEQYF	.	TRBJ2-7	TRBV19	.
TGTGCCAGCACGAGAGGCTGGGATCAGCCCCAGCATTTT	CASTRGWDQPQHF	.	TRBJ1-5	TRBV6-5	.
TGCGCCAGCAGCCCCGGAAAGACTAGCGGGAACTACGAGCAGTACTTC	CASSPGKTSGNYEQYF	TRBD2	TRBJ2-7	TRBV5-1	few
TGTGCCAGTAGCCTTCGACAGGACACTGAAGCTTTCTTT	CASSLRQDTEAFF	.	TRBJ1-1	TRBV19	once
TGTGCCAGTAGTATAGCAGTAGCGGGCACTGAAGCTTTCTTT	CASSIAVAGTEAFF	.	TRBJ1-1	TRBV19	once
TGTGCCAGCACCGTGACGGGTCCGGGACAGTATGGCTACACCTTC	CASTVTGPGQYGYTF	TRBD1	TRBJ1-2	TRBV6-1	.
TGTGCCAGCAGTCCACATGAGGCACCAACTGAAGCTTTCTTT	CASSPHEAPTEAFF	.	TRBJ1-1	TRBV2	.
TGTGCCAGCAGAACCCAGGGGGAAGACAATGAAAAACTGTTTTTT	CASRTQGEDNEKLFF	TRBD1	TRBJ1-4	TRBV11-3	.
TGTGCCAGCAGCTCACATCGGGGGGCCTTACCTATCACCGGGGAGCTGTTTTTT	CASSSHRGALPITGELFF	.	TRBJ2-2	TRBV11-3	.
TGCGCCAGCAGCTTGTCAAGTCAGGGGGCAGATACGCAGTATTTT	CASSLSSQGADTQYF	TRBD1	TRBJ2-3	TRBV5-1	.
TGTGCCAGCAGCCCCCAGGGAGCCGGGACAGGAAGAACAACTGAAGCTTTCTTT	CASSPQGAGTGRTTEAFF	TRBD1	TRBJ1-1	TRBV7-9	once
TGTGCCAGCAGCTTGGGGGGACTGAGCTCCTACGAGCAGTACTTC	CASSLGGLSSYEQYF	.	TRBJ2-7	TRBV5-8	.
TGTGCCACCCTTAGCGGGGGTCACAATGAGCAGTTCTTC	CATLSGGHNEQFF	TRBD2	TRBJ2-1	TRBV6-6	.
TGTGCCAGCAGAAATGACAGGGTATCTACAGCTTTCTTT	CASRNDRVSTAFF	TRBD1	TRBJ1-1	TRBV6-1	.
TGTGCCAGCAGCCCTAAACCCGGGACAGGGAGTTGGTACGAGCAGTACTTC	CASSPKPGTGSWYEQYF	TRBD1	TRBJ2-7	TRBV7-8	.
TGTGCCAGCAGTTACCAAAGGCTAGTGGCAGATACGCAGTATTTT	CASSYQRLVADTQYF	.	TRBJ2-3	TRBV6-6	.
TGTGCTAGTGGTTTGGTCCGATGGAGGCTAGCGCGAACACCGGGGAGCTCGGAGCCCGGGGAGCTGTTTTTT	CASGLVRWRLARTPGSSEPGELFF	.	TRBJ2-2	TRBV12-5	.
TGTGCCAGCGGCGGGAGGCCCCATAGCACAGATACGCAGTATTTT	CASGGRPHSTDTQYF	TRBD2	TRBJ2-3	TRBV9	.
TGTGCCAGCAGGAGGGGACTAGCGGGGGGGCGGTTTGAGACCCAGTACTTC	CASRRGLAGGRFETQYF	TRBD2	TRBJ2-5	TRBV7-6	once
TGTGCCAGCAGCCCCAATAAGGTTCGGGGGTTGAATGAGCAGTTCTTC	CASSPNKVRGLNEQFF	.	TRBJ2-1	TRBV7-9	.
TGTGCCAGCTCACCAAGACAGGGGAGCACTGAAGCTTTCTTT	CASSPRQGSTEAFF	TRBD1	TRBJ1-1	TRBV18	once
TGTGCCAGTACCTCCTTGACAGCCCCTAACTATGGCTACACCTTC	CASTSLTAPNYGYTF	.	TRBJ1-2	TRBV19	.
TGTGCCAGCAGCATCGCCCCTAGCGGAACCTACAATGAGCAGTTCTTC	CASSIAPSGTYNEQFF	TRBD2	TRBJ2-1	TRBV7-9	once
TGTGCCAGCAGGGGACAGGGGTCGAGCTCCTACGAGCAGTACTTC	CASRGQGSSSYEQYF	TRBD1	TRBJ2-7	TRBV28	.
TGTGCCAGGACCCAGGCGCCGAACACTGAAGCTTTCTTT	CARTQAPNTEAFF	.	TRBJ1-1	TRBV28	.
TGTGCCAGCTCACCATCCCCCGTAGAGCCCCAGTACTTC	CASSPSPVEPQYF	.	TRBJ2-5	TRBV18	.
TGTGCCGCCGGGAGGGGACACTTCTATGGCTACACCTTC	CAAGRGHFYGYTF	.	TRBJ1-2	TRBV28	once
TGTGCAAGTCGCCCTCCGGCCGGGGAGCTGTTTTTT	CASRPPAGELFF	.	TRBJ2-2	TRBV12-2	.
TGCGCCAGCAGCCAAGATGAGACTAGCGGGACTATACAGGATGAGCAGTTCTTC	CASSQDETSGTIQDEQFF	TRBD2	TRBJ2-1	TRBV4-1	once
TGTGCCAGCAGTTTATGGGGCGGATCCCAAGCTTTCTTT	CASSLWGGSQAFF	.	TRBJ1-1	TRBV27	.
TGTGCCTGGACAGGTAATAGCAATCAGCCCCAGCATTTT	CAWTGNSNQPQHF	.	TRBJ1-5	TRBV30	.
TGTGCCAGCAGCCCCAACCGGGGGTCCGAAGAGACCCAGTACTTC	CASSPNRGSEETQYF	.	TRBJ2-5	TRBV9	.
TGTGCCAGCAGCATGGGATTGCGCTACGAGCAGTACTTC	CASSMGLRYEQYF	.	TRBJ2-7	TRBV5-6	few
TGTGCCACCAGCAGAGATCCGGTCGGCGGGCCATCCTACGAGCAGTACTTC	CATSRDPVGGPSYEQYF	.	TRBJ2-7	TRBV15	.
TGTGCCAGCACGCGCGGGGTCGACGAGCAGTACTTC	CASTRGVDEQYF	.	TRBJ2-7	TRBV6-1	.
TGTGCCAGTAGTCCCAGACTAGCGGGAGGGCCTAGCCTGCCCCGGGAGCAGTACTTC	CASSPRLAGGPSLPREQYF	TRBD2	TRBJ2-7	TRBV19	.
TGTGCCAGCGGGGTCTACAGGGAGTATAACTATGGCTACACCTTC	CASGVYREYNYGYTF	.	TRBJ1-2	TRBV6-5	few
TGTGCCAGCAGCGGCGGCCGAACCTACAATGAGCAGTTCTTC	CASSGGRTYNEQFF	.	TRBJ2-1	TRBV9	.
TGCGCCAGCAGTGAGCCGGACAGGGGAAAAGAGACCCAGTACTTC	CASSEPDRGKETQYF	TRBD1	TRBJ2-5	TRBV10-2	.
TGTGCCACCTCGGACAGCCGTATCTCTGGAAACACCATATATTTT	CATSDSRISGNTIYF	.	TRBJ1-3	TRBV19	.
TGTGCCAGCAGTTTGTCTGGTCGGGGGATGGATGGCTACACCTTC	CASSLSGRGMDGYTF	.	TRBJ1-2	TRBV28	once
TGTGCCAGCAGCCCCCTGGGGCGGGAGGGGAACAATGAGCAGTTCTTC	CASSPLGREGNNEQFF	TRBD2	TRBJ2-1	TRBV5-6	.
TGCGCCAGCAGCTTGGGTGGCCTTCTCTCGTCCTACAATGAGCAGTTCTTC	CASSLGGLLSSYNEQFF	.	TRBJ2-1	TRBV5-1	.